The rows below give T cell receptor beta chains drawn from one sample of a study of blood T cell repertoires in COVID-19. Sequenced by immunoSEQ multiplex PCR; TCRdb stores in-frame clones only, minus some. The sample has 75,000 to 100,000 clones; about 89% are singletons. What was sequenced was peripheral blood. The origin of the receptors is a human donor in a cohort sampled during active COVID-19. The CDR3 runs from the conserved cysteine through the conserved F or W. D genes are given only for firm matches. Size is stated for part of the rows, as once, few or many counts, or as a class when the clone is expanded.

d_gene,j_gene,abundance,v_gene,CDR3aa,CDR3nt
.,TRBJ1-1,.,TRBV25-1,CASSGGGGVTEAFF,TGTGCCAGCAGTGGAGGGGGGGGTGTAACTGAAGCTTTCTTT
.,TRBJ2-1,.,TRBV19,CASSIGAGDYNEQFF,TGTGCCAGTAGTATAGGGGCAGGGGACTACAATGAGCAGTTCTTC
.,TRBJ1-1,.,TRBV19,CASTPQGTTGEAFF,TGTGCCAGCACCCCCCAGGGAACGACGGGTGAAGCTTTCTTT
TRBD2,TRBJ2-2,.,TRBV7-6,CASSLEAWTSLGELFF,TGTGCCAGCAGCTTAGAGGCGTGGACTAGCCTCGGGGAGCTGTTTTTT
.,TRBJ2-7,.,TRBV10-3,CAIRGPSGYEQYF,TGTGCCATCAGGGGGCCATCGGGCTACGAGCAGTACTTC
.,TRBJ1-3,.,TRBV5-6,CASSLAKFFGNTIYF,TGTGCCAGCAGCTTGGCAAAGTTTTTCGGGAACACCATATATTTT
.,TRBJ2-6,.,TRBV5-4,CASSFSSGANVLTF,TGTGCCAGCAGCTTCAGTTCTGGGGCCAACGTCCTGACTTTC
.,TRBJ2-7,.,TRBV4-1,CASSQDWGRVYEQYF,TGCGCCAGCAGCCAAGATTGGGGCAGGGTCTACGAGCAGTACTTC
.,TRBJ2-2,.,TRBV11-2,CASSSQPTGELFF,TGTGCCAGCAGCTCACAGCCCACCGGGGAGCTGTTTTTT
TRBD2,TRBJ2-1,.,TRBV9,CASSVLAGGPINEQFF,TGTGCCAGCAGCGTCTTAGCGGGAGGGCCTATAAATGAGCAGTTCTTC
TRBD1,TRBJ2-5,.,TRBV7-3,CASSPSSRDRGYF,TGTGCCAGCAGCCCAAGTTCCAGGGACAGGGGATACTTC
TRBD1,TRBJ1-2,.,TRBV5-1,CASGQAGAYGYTF,TGCGCCAGCGGACAGGCTGGGGCGTATGGCTACACCTTC
.,TRBJ2-6,.,TRBV5-1,CASSLGGTIPGANVLTF,TGCGCCAGCAGCTTGGGAGGGACAATCCCTGGGGCCAACGTCCTGACTTTC
TRBD1,TRBJ1-3,few,TRBV7-9,CASSREDREAYF,TGTGCCAGCAGCCGCGAGGACAGGGAAGCATATTTT
TRBD2,TRBJ2-7,.,TRBV18,CASSLGAGEGYEQYF,TGTGCCAGCTCCCTGGGAGCGGGAGAGGGCTACGAGCAGTACTTC
TRBD1,TRBJ2-2,.,TRBV5-1,CASSFGVTGSYTGELFF,TGCGCCAGCAGCTTTGGCGTGACAGGGTCCTACACCGGGGAGCTGTTTTTT
TRBD1,TRBJ1-6,.,TRBV5-4,CASSLGGTANSPLHF,TGTGCCAGCAGCTTGGGGGGGACAGCCAATTCACCCCTCCACTTT
.,TRBJ2-1,.,TRBV5-1,CASSLTSNNEQFF,TGCGCCAGCAGCTTGACGAGCAACAATGAGCAGTTCTTC
.,TRBJ1-4,.,TRBV10-2,CASRQAEKLFF,TGCGCCAGTAGACAAGCAGAAAAACTGTTTTTT
.,TRBJ1-1,.,TRBV3-1/TRBV3-2,CASSQEPAARSTEAFF,TGTGCCAGCAGCCAAGAGCCGGCAGCGCGGAGCACTGAAGCTTTCTTT
TRBD2,TRBJ2-2,.,TRBV5-1,CASSLAVTSGIRTGELFF,TGCGCCAGCAGCTTGGCCGTGACTAGCGGGATAAGGACGGGGGAGCTGTTTTTT
TRBD2,TRBJ2-1,.,TRBV6-1,CASSDPGLALSNEQFF,TGTGCCAGCAGTGACCCGGGACTAGCTTTGTCCAATGAGCAGTTCTTC
TRBD1,TRBJ1-4,.,TRBV7-2,CASSLQFGTGFEKLFF,TGTGCCAGCAGCTTACAATTCGGGACAGGGTTTGAAAAACTGTTTTTT
.,TRBJ2-7,.,TRBV5-1,CASRIRSPGYEQYF,TGCGCCAGCAGGATTAGATCGCCAGGGTACGAGCAGTACTTC
.,TRBJ2-7,.,TRBV28,CASSFGQTRSYEQYF,TGTGCCAGCAGTTTCGGACAGACCCGCTCCTACGAGCAGTACTTC
.,TRBJ1-1,.,TRBV27,CASRLQGTMNTEAFF,TGTGCCAGCAGACTCCAGGGTACCATGAACACTGAAGCTTTCTTT
TRBD2,TRBJ2-3,.,TRBV28,CASSSPSGGHTDTQYF,TGTGCCAGCAGTTCCCCTAGCGGGGGACACACAGATACGCAGTATTTT
.,TRBJ2-2,.,TRBV27,CASSPYRVYGDWNTGELFF,TGTGCCAGCAGTCCGTACCGGGTATATGGGGACTGGAACACCGGGGAGCTGTTTTTT
.,TRBJ1-1,.,TRBV6-6,CASSYSDRNTEAFF,TGTGCCAGCAGTTATTCCGACAGGAACACTGAAGCTTTCTTT
.,TRBJ1-2,.,TRBV7-3,CASSLGQSYGYTF,TGTGCCAGCAGCTTAGGGCAGTCCTATGGCTACACCTTC
.,TRBJ1-4,.,TRBV28,CASSLSGANEKLFF,TGTGCCAGCAGTTTATCAGGGGCTAATGAAAAACTGTTTTTT
.,TRBJ2-3,few,TRBV5-1,CASSLAVLSTDTQYF,TGCGCCAGCAGCTTAGCGGTCCTTAGCACAGATACGCAGTATTTT
TRBD2,TRBJ2-1,.,TRBV19,CASSERAGGPGNEQFF,TGTGCCAGTAGTGAACGAGCGGGAGGTCCCGGGAATGAGCAGTTCTTC
.,TRBJ2-7,once,TRBV7-2,CASSSDGQRQGREQYF,TGTGCCAGCAGCTCAGACGGACAGCGCCAGGGTAGAGAGCAGTACTTC
.,TRBJ1-3,.,TRBV9,CASSVGREAGNTIYF,TGTGCCAGCAGCGTAGGAAGGGAGGCTGGAAACACCATATATTTT
TRBD1,TRBJ2-1,.,TRBV2,CARGPSGGNEQFF,TGTGCCAGAGGACCCTCAGGGGGCAATGAGCAGTTCTTC
TRBD2,TRBJ2-3,.,TRBV7-3,CASSPRTSGITDTQYF,TGTGCCAGCAGCCCCCGGACTAGCGGAATCACAGATACGCAGTATTTT
.,TRBJ2-7,.,TRBV9,CASSPQGYEQYF,TGTGCCAGCAGCCCCCAGGGCTACGAGCAGTACTTC
.,TRBJ2-3,.,TRBV7-2,CASSSFPTSTDTQYF,TGTGCCAGCAGCTCCTTTCCCACTAGCACAGATACGCAGTATTTT
.,TRBJ1-1,.,TRBV9,CASSALAEAFF,TGTGCCAGCAGCGCACTGGCTGAAGCTTTCTTT
TRBD2,TRBJ2-1,.,TRBV7-2,CASSPRTSGYNEQFF,TGTGCCAGCAGCCCTCGGACTAGCGGGTACAATGAGCAGTTCTTC
TRBD1,TRBJ2-1,.,TRBV25-1,CASSGMNRDSFVDEQFF,TGTGCCAGCAGTGGTATGAACCGGGACAGTTTTGTGGATGAGCAGTTCTTC
TRBD2,TRBJ2-2,.,TRBV4-2,CASSQPGLAGVQENTGELFF,TGTGCCAGCAGCCAACCCGGACTAGCGGGAGTTCAAGAGAACACCGGGGAGCTGTTTTTT
.,TRBJ2-3,.,TRBV4-1,CASSQPAGPTDTQYF,TGCGCCAGCAGCCAGCCGGCGGGGCCCACAGATACGCAGTATTTT
.,TRBJ2-7,.,TRBV7-9,CASSLQAYYEQYF,TGTGCCAGCAGCTTACAGGCTTACTACGAGCAGTACTTC
TRBD2,TRBJ2-1,.,TRBV6-5,CASSRGGNEQFF,TGTGCCAGCAGCCGCGGGGGAAATGAGCAGTTCTTC